Sequencing of this T cell receptor beta chain was carried out in a study of cytomegalovirus exposure and HLA in healthy donors. Study results and caveats: Cytomegalovirus-associated TCR beta chains were listed, numbering roughly 150.

This table comes from immunoSEQ multiplex PCR, and its TCRdb copy is limited to in-frame clones, with some not included. The data show 65,000 or so clones, 90% to 95% seen once. The CDR3 is 17 amino acids. Germline CDR1 is KGHSH and CDR2 is LQKENI. Trimming left V 5 bases short and J 0 bases short, with 17 bases between. For this clone: Its antigen is unidentified.

The specimen sequenced was PBMCs. The J gene is TRBJ1-5, the V gene TRBV18, with D hard to call. This receptor was taken from a man aged 18 to 29 in good health and CMV-seropositive. This chain's CDR3 is CASSINRRWSSNQPQHF. In nucleotides, the CDR3 is TGTGCCAGCTCAATAAATCGCAGATGGAGTAGCAATCAGCCCCAGCATTTT.